The rows below give T cell receptor beta chains drawn from one sample of a study of T cells after yellow fever vaccination. TCRdb reanalysed the 5' RACE reads using MiXCR and keeps one entry per CDR3 protein. This sample has 250,000 to 300,000 distinct CDR3 sequences; over 4.5% occur once, and the top ten carry less than 3.5%. This material consisted of CD4+ T cells sorted from PBMCs, taken on the day of the yellow fever booster vaccination. The receptors were sampled from a man younger than 35 who received the YFV17D yellow fever vaccine. CDR3s include the opening cysteine and the closing phenylalanine or tryptophan. The D gene is left open where the match is weak. Rows may omit the clone size; those that give it use once, few, many or a size class.

d_gene | j_gene | v_gene | abundance | CDR3aa | CDR3nt
TRBD1 | TRBJ1-2 | TRBV11-2 | many | CASSSGQDYGYTF | TGTGCCAGCAGCTCCGGACAGGATTATGGCTACACCTTC
. | TRBJ1-1 | TRBV20-1 | . | CSAAVFWNTEAFF | TGCAGTGCTGCGGTTTTTTGGAACACTGAAGCTTTCTTT
. | TRBJ2-2 | TRBV27 | few | CASSDHGGTGELFF | TGTGCCAGCAGCGACCACGGGGGCACCGGGGAGCTGTTTTTT
. | TRBJ2-6 | TRBV4-3 | few | CASSLRWGEAGANVLTF | TGCGCCAGCAGCCTCCGGTGGGGGGAGGCTGGGGCCAACGTCCTGACTTTC
. | TRBJ2-3 | TRBV6-2/TRBV6-3 | . | CASSYSIRSLTDTQYF | TGTGCCAGCAGTTACTCGATAAGGAGTCTCACAGATACGCAGTATTTT
. | TRBJ1-2 | TRBV20-1 | few | CSASEPVDRGSYGYTF | TGCAGTGCCTCCGAGCCAGTTGATCGGGGTAGCTATGGCTACACCTTC
TRBD2 | TRBJ2-1 | TRBV6-1 | . | CASSFERGGRNEQFF | TGTGCCAGCAGTTTTGAGCGGGGGGGCCGGAATGAGCAGTTCTTC
TRBD1 | TRBJ1-1 | TRBV11-2 | many | CASSLGPGGRVEAFF | TGTGCCAGCAGCTTAGGTCCAGGGGGAAGGGTTGAAGCTTTCTTT
. | TRBJ2-5 | TRBV20-1 | many | CSATGQTNLQETQYF | TGCAGTGCTACCGGACAGACCAACTTACAAGAGACCCAGTACTTC
. | TRBJ2-3 | TRBV5-1 | . | CASSPWGGRGTDTQYF | TGCGCCAGCAGCCCGTGGGGGGGCCGGGGCACAGATACGCAGTATTTT
TRBD2 | TRBJ2-3 | TRBV12-3/TRBV12-4 | . | CASSTGTSGGGDTEYF | TGTGCCAGCAGTACCGGGACTAGCGGGGGGGGAGATACGGAGTATTTT
. | TRBJ2-2 | TRBV7-3 | . | CASSTGRNTGELFF | TGTGCCAGCAGCACAGGGCGCAACACCGGGGAGCTGTTTTTT
TRBD2 | TRBJ2-1 | TRBV20-1 | . | CSAIAGGAGNEQFF | TGCAGTGCCATCGCCGGGGGGGCAGGCAATGAGCAGTTCTTC
. | TRBJ1-1 | TRBV24-1 | few | CATSDRTQGKGTEAFF | TGTGCCACCAGTGATCGAACCCAGGGGAAAGGCACTGAAGCTTTCTTT
. | TRBJ2-7 | TRBV4-1 | many | CASSQEYRLLREQYF | TGCGCCAGCAGCCAAGAATACAGGCTCCTCCGCGAGCAGTACTTC
. | TRBJ2-3 | TRBV24-1 | . | CATSDFLESTDTQYF | TGTGCCACCAGTGATTTCCTAGAGAGCACAGATACGCAGTATTTT
TRBD2 | TRBJ2-3 | TRBV7-3 | few | CASSFRLRGDRTDTQYF | TGTGCCAGCAGCTTTCGGCTTCGGGGGGACCGCACAGATACGCAGTATTTT
TRBD1 | TRBJ1-2 | TRBV18 | many | CASSTRDSYGYTF | TGTGCCAGCTCAACTCGGGACAGCTATGGCTACACCTTC
. | TRBJ2-5 | TRBV24-1 | few | CATSDSASGETQYF | TGTGCCACCAGTGATTCTGCATCAGGGGAGACCCAGTACTTC
TRBD1 | TRBJ2-2 | TRBV7-2 | many | CASLERQGTTGELFF | TGTGCCAGCCTCGAACGACAGGGAACCACCGGGGAGCTGTTTTTT
TRBD1 | TRBJ1-6 | TRBV5-6 | few | CASSSGQGDPLHF | TGTGCCAGCAGCTCCGGACAGGGAGACCCCCTCCACTTT
TRBD2 | TRBJ2-7 | TRBV6-1 | few | CASSERGLATYEQYF | TGTGCCAGCAGTGAACGTGGACTAGCGACCTACGAGCAGTACTTC
. | TRBJ2-5 | TRBV7-2 | many | CASSSGIAQETQYF | TGTGCCAGCAGCAGCGGAATTGCCCAAGAGACCCAGTACTTC
TRBD1 | TRBJ2-1 | TRBV4-1 | many | CASSGHRVRGPGGYNEQFF | TGCGCCAGCAGCGGGCACAGGGTTAGAGGGCCAGGGGGATACAATGAGCAGTTCTTC
. | TRBJ2-1 | TRBV7-8 | many | CASSLALSRLYNEQFF | TGTGCCAGCAGCTTAGCTCTCTCCAGGTTATACAATGAGCAGTTCTTC
. | TRBJ1-1 | TRBV2 | . | CASRAPGDNTEAFF | TGTGCCAGCAGGGCTCCAGGAGACAACACTGAAGCTTTCTTT
. | TRBJ1-6 | TRBV4-1 | . | CASSQGQFYNSPLHF | TGCGCCAGCAGCCAAGGCCAGTTCTATAATTCACCCCTCCACTTT
. | TRBJ1-1 | TRBV7-2 | few | CASSLGTVTMNTEAFF | TGTGCCAGCAGCCTGGGGACGGTAACCATGAACACTGAAGCTTTCTTT
. | TRBJ2-1 | TRBV20-1 | few | CSARRGGFYNEQFF | TGCAGTGCTAGACGGGGCGGCTTCTACAATGAGCAGTTCTTC
TRBD1 | TRBJ1-2 | TRBV12-3/TRBV12-4 | few | CASSYRGGYTF | TGTGCCAGCAGTTACAGGGGAGGCTACACCTTC
. | TRBJ1-1 | TRBV5-1 | few | CASSLRASLNTEAFF | TGCGCCAGCAGCTTGAGGGCCAGCCTTAACACTGAAGCTTTCTTT
TRBD2 | TRBJ2-4 | TRBV7-2 | . | CASRPTGGIGGNIQYF | TGTGCCAGCAGACCCACGGGGGGTATCGGGGGAAACATTCAGTACTTC
. | TRBJ2-7 | TRBV5-6 | many | CASSLDRKQYF | TGTGCCAGCAGCTTGGACAGGAAGCAGTACTTC
TRBD1 | TRBJ1-1 | TRBV18 | . | CASSPLTGTLNTEAFF | TGTGCCAGCTCACCACTGACAGGGACCCTGAACACTGAAGCTTTCTTT
. | TRBJ2-3 | TRBV19 | . | CASNPSVGARNTQYF | TGTGCCAGTAACCCCAGTGTCGGGGCCCGAAATACGCAGTATTTT
. | TRBJ2-5 | TRBV18 | few | CASARDIQETQYF | TGTGCCAGCGCTCGGGACATCCAAGAGACCCAGTACTTC
TRBD2 | TRBJ2-3 | TRBV7-2 | many | CASSSWTSLTTDTQYF | TGTGCCAGCAGTTCCTGGACTAGCCTCACAACAGATACGCAGTATTTT
TRBD1 | TRBJ2-2 | TRBV5-6 | few | CASSLGQGISGELFF | TGTGCCAGCAGCTTGGGACAGGGAATATCCGGGGAGCTGTTTTTT
TRBD1 | TRBJ1-3 | TRBV5-5 | . | CASSHWGQGNRAAGNTIYF | TGTGCCAGCAGCCACTGGGGACAGGGTAATCGGGCGGCTGGAAACACCATATATTTT
. | TRBJ2-3 | TRBV11-2 | . | CASRADGGLGGTQYF | TGTGCCAGCAGGGCCGACGGGGGGCTGGGAGGTACGCAGTATTTT
TRBD1 | TRBJ2-7 | TRBV29-1 | . | CSVPGQGAREQYF | TGCAGCGTACCGGGACAGGGGGCAAGGGAGCAGTACTTC
TRBD1 | TRBJ1-2 | TRBV5-6 | few | CASSGSFRDSPGYTF | TGTGCCAGCAGCGGTAGTTTCCGGGACAGCCCCGGGTACACCTTC
. | TRBJ2-7 | TRBV7-2 | few | CASSFRSETYEQYF | TGTGCCAGCAGCTTCCGGAGCGAGACCTACGAGCAGTACTTC
. | TRBJ2-1 | TRBV4-3 | . | CASSQDPSGNEQFF | TGCGCCAGCAGCCAAGATCCGAGCGGCAATGAGCAGTTCTTC
. | TRBJ1-2 | TRBV28 | many | CASSLGFGYTF | TGTGCCAGCAGTTTGGGTTTTGGCTACACCTTC
TRBD1 | TRBJ1-2 | TRBV5-1 | many | CASSLEARGRANYGYTF | TGCGCCAGCAGCTTGGAGGCCAGGGGGCGAGCTAACTATGGCTACACCTTC